This T cell receptor (beta chain) was documented in a study of metastatic and nonmetastatic thyroid tumors. Across the whole study: The study looked at repertoires side by side in blood and in tumor or nodule tissue from malignant and benign thyroid patients. Overall study findings and caveats: For both blood and tumor, malignant thyroid tumors reportedly showed significantly higher TCR beta diversity than benign nodules did.

CDR3 length: 15 amino acids. Germline CDR1 and CDR2: LNHDA and SQIVND (reference sequence). Germline trimming cut 2 bases from V and 8 bases from J; bases unmatched to any gene: 8. All patients were untreated before thyroid surgery. Authors' analysis steps: Clinicopathological groups supplied CDR3 differences that were used to build a distant-metastasis classifier for papillary thyroid cancer. TCRdb re-processed the PCR reads through MiXCR. TCRdb's processing, not the authors' own work, is the source of the V and J calls. The profile shows tens of thousands of clones, 22% of them singletons. Many counts were recorded for this clone. Its target is unknown. A much larger clone is a single base away; this may be a read error.

The sequence came from a male donor with papillary thyroid cancer or a benign thyroid nodule (not recorded which). Some clones in this sample may be carry-over from other donors' samples. Input material: blood. The gene calls are TRBV19 and TRBJ2-1; 8 bases match TRBD2. The CDR3, as DNA: TGTGCCAGTAGTATACCAGCGGGGGTGCTATATGAGCAGTTCTTC. Its protein is CASSIPAGVLYEQFF.